Listed below are T cell receptor beta chains from one sample, sequenced in a study of T cells in localized non-small cell lung cancer. Some clones are missing from TCRdb's copy, which holds only in-frame ones; the method was immunoSEQ multiplex PCR. Here the sample spans 60,000 to 75,000 clones, just under 85% being singletons. The specimen was peripheral blood, collected before any cancer treatment. The receptors here all came from a female donor over 55 with stage I lung adenocarcinoma. The CDR3 runs from the conserved cysteine through the conserved F or W. The D gene is left open where the match is weak. Size is stated for part of the rows, as once, few or many counts, or as a class when the clone is expanded.

TRBV10-3	TRBJ2-5	-	-	TGTGCCATCAGTGAGTCTGGTTCAGAGACCCAGTACTTC	CAISESGSETQYF
TRBV6-1	TRBJ2-4	-	TRBD1	TGTGCCAGCAGTGGACAGGGGTTAAGCATTCAGTACTTC	CASSGQGLSIQYF
TRBV7-8	TRBJ2-7	-	TRBD2	TGTGCCAGCAGAGACTTGGGGGGGGGTTCCTACGAGCAGTACTTC	CASRDLGGGSYEQYF
TRBV28	TRBJ2-7	-	-	TGTGCCAGCAGTTTAGCAGGGGGGTCTTACTACGAGCAGTACTTC	CASSLAGGSYYEQYF
TRBV7-2	TRBJ2-7	few	TRBD2	TGTGCCAGCAGCTTAACGGGGGGGCCTTTTGAGCAGTACTTC	CASSLTGGPFEQYF
TRBV5-1	TRBJ1-4	-	-	TGCGCCAGCAGGGTGGACGCAACTAATGAAAAACTGTTTTTT	CASRVDATNEKLFF
TRBV10-2	TRBJ1-1	-	-	TGCGCCAGCAGTGCCAAAGAGGGGGTTACTGAAGCTTTCTTT	CASSAKEGVTEAFF
TRBV12-5	TRBJ2-1	-	-	TGTGCTAGTGGTTCGGCCGGGAAGACTCCCATTAATGAGCAGTTCTTC	CASGSAGKTPINEQFF
TRBV5-8	TRBJ1-5	-	-	TGTGCCAGCAGCCCAATGGTGACCCAGCATTTT	CASSPMVTQHF
TRBV11-3	TRBJ2-7	-	TRBD2	TGTGCCAGCAGCTTAGACTTTAGCGGGAGTTATCCCTACGAGCAGTACTTC	CASSLDFSGSYPYEQYF
TRBV7-9	TRBJ2-3	-	TRBD1	TGTGCCAGCACCGATCCGACAGGGCCAACAGATACGCAGTATTTT	CASTDPTGPTDTQYF
TRBV5-1	TRBJ1-2	-	-	TGCGCCAGCAGCCTGGGGGTTGGTGGCTACACCTTC	CASSLGVGGYTF
TRBV7-3	TRBJ2-5	-	-	TGTGCCAGCAGCTTAAACGGGGGAGAGACCCAGTACTTC	CASSLNGGETQYF
TRBV27	TRBJ2-5	once	-	TGTGCCAGCAGTTCCACTGGGAGAGGTCGAGAGACCCAGTACTTC	CASSSTGRGRETQYF
TRBV5-1	TRBJ1-6	once	TRBD1	TGCGCCAGCAGCCCGGACAGGGGAGGATCACCCCTCCACTTT	CASSPDRGGSPLHF
TRBV28	TRBJ1-2	-	-	TGTGCCAGCAGACCGTTCAGGGGCGGAGGCTATGGCTACACCTTC	CASRPFRGGGYGYTF
TRBV7-2	TRBJ1-5	-	TRBD1	TGTGCCAGCAGCTTACCCCTAGGACAGGACAATCAGCCCCAGCATTTT	CASSLPLGQDNQPQHF
TRBV7-8	TRBJ1-1	-	-	TGTGCCAGCAGCTTAGCGGGCCCTGGGACTGAAGCTTTCTTT	CASSLAGPGTEAFF
TRBV2	TRBJ2-2	-	-	TGTGCCAGCAAAGGGGATCACGGGGAGCTGTTTTTT	CASKGDHGELFF
TRBV5-6	TRBJ2-7	-	-	TGTGCCAGCAGCGAATCGGGACTTGACTACGAGCAGTACTTC	CASSESGLDYEQYF
TRBV27	TRBJ1-1	-	-	TGTGCCAGCAGTTTATCTAGCAAGAACACTGAAGCTTTCTTT	CASSLSSKNTEAFF
TRBV27	TRBJ2-5	once	-	TGTGCCAGCAGTAACCAAGGGTTCGAGACCCAGTACTTC	CASSNQGFETQYF
TRBV2	TRBJ2-6	-	TRBD1	TGTGCCAGCAGGAGGGGGACAGACTCTGGGGCCAACGTCCTGACTTTC	CASRRGTDSGANVLTF
TRBV6-6	TRBJ1-2	-	-	TGTGCCAGCAGTTACGGGGGGGTAGACTATGGCTACACCTTC	CASSYGGVDYGYTF
TRBV5-4	TRBJ2-7	-	-	TGTGCCAGCAGCCGGGACACCTTGAGGGAGCAGTACTTC	CASSRDTLREQYF
TRBV27	TRBJ1-1	-	TRBD1	TGTGCCAGCTCTTTCCGAACAGGGGGCGGCACTGAAGCTTTCTTT	CASSFRTGGGTEAFF
TRBV27	TRBJ2-3	-	TRBD2	TGTGCCAGCAGTTACCGCGGGGGGAGCACAGATACGCAGTATTTT	CASSYRGGSTDTQYF
TRBV7-8	TRBJ1-2	-	TRBD1	TGTGCCAGCAGCCCCCGGGACAGGGCTGGCTACACCTTC	CASSPRDRAGYTF
TRBV5-1	TRBJ2-1	-	-	TGCGCCAGCAGCTCCCTAGCCGACAATGAGCAGTTCTTC	CASSSLADNEQFF
TRBV27	TRBJ2-5	-	TRBD2	TGTGCCAGCGGTCCACGGGGGGAATTTCAAGAGACCCAGTACTTC	CASGPRGEFQETQYF